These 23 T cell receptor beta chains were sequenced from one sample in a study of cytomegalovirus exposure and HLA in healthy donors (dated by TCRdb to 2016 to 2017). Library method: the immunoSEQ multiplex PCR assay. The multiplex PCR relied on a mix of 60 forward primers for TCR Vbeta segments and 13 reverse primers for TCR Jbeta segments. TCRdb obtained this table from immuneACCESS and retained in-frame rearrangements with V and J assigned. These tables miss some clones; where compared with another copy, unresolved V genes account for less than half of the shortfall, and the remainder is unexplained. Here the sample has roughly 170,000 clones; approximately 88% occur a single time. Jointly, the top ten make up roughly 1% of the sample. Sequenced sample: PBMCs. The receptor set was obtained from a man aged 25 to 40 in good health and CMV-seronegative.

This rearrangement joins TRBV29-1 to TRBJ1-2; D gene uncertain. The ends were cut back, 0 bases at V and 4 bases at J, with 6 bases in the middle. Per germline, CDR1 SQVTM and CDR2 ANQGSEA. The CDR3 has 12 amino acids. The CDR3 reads CSVEDAGYGYTF. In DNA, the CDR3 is TGCAGCGTTGAAGACGCGGGCTATGGCTACACCTTC.

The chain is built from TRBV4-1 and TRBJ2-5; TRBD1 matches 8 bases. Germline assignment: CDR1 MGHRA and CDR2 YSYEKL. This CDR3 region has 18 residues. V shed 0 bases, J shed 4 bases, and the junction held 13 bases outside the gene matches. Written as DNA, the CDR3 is TGCGCCAGCAGCCAAGAGGACCTGACAGGGGATTTTGGAGAGACCCAGTACTTC. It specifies CASSQEDLTGDFGETQYF.

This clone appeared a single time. CDR3 bases: TGTGCCAGCAGCTTAGACGGGGGAGATACGCAGTATTTT. It specifies CASSLDGGDTQYF. J is TRBJ2-3 and V is TRBV7-7; D might be TRBD2 (6 bases). The CDR3 extends over 13 amino acids. CDR1 SSHAT and CDR2 FNYEAQ come from the germline V gene (reference sequence). V was cut by 1 base and J by 5 bases, with 7 bases left in between.

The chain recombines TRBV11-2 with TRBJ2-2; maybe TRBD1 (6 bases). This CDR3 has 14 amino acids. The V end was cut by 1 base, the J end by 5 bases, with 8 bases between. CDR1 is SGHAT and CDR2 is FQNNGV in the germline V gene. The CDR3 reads CASSLVRGTGELFF. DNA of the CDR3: TGTGCCAGCAGCTTAGTCAGGGGTACCGGGGAGCTGTTTTTT. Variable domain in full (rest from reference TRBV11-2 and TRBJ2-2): EAGVAQSPRYKIIEKRQSVAFWCNPISGHATLYWYQQILGQGPKLLIQFQNNGVVDDSQLPKDRFSAERLKGVDSTLKIQPAKLEDSAVYLCASSLVRGTGELFFGEGSRLTVL.

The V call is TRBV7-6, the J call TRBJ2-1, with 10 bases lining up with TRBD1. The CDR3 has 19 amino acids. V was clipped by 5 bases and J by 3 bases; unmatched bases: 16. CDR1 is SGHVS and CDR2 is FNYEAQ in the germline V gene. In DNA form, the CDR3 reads TGTGCCAGCAGCCCCGGGACAGGGGAGGGTAGCGGCGTCTACAATGAGCAGTTCTTC. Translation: CASSPGTGEGSGVYNEQFF.

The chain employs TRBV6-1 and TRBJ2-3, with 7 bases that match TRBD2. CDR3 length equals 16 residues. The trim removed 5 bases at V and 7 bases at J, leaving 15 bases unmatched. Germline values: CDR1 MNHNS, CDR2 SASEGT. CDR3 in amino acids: CASSQGGGLVTYTQYF. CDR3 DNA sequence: TGTGCCAGCAGTCAAGGCGGAGGACTAGTGACTTATACGCAGTATTTT.

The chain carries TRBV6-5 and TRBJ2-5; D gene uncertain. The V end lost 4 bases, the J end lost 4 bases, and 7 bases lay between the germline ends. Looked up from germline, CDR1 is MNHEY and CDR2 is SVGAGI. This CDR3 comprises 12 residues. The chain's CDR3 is CASSSPGETQYF. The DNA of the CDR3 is TGTGCCAGCAGTTCCCCGGGAGAGACCCAGTACTTC.

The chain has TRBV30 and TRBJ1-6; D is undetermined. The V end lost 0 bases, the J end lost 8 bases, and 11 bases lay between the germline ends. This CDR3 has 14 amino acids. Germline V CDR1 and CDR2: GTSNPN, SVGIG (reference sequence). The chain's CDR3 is CAWSVSGRYSPLHF. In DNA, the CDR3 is TGTGCCTGGAGTGTATCTGGCAGATATTCACCCCTCCACTTT.

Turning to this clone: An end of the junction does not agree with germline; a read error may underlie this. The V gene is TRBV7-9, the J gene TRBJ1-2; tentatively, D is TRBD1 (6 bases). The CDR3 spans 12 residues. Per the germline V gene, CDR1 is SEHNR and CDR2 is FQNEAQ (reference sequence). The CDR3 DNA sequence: TGTTCCAGCAGCTTTAACAGGGAAGGCTACACCTTC. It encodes CSSSFNREGYTF.

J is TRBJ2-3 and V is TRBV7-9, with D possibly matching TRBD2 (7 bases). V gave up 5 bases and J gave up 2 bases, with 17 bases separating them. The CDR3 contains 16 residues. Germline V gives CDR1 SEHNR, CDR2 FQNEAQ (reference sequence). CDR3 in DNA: TGTGCCAGCAGCAACCCCGGGGGGCAGAACACAGATACGCAGTATTTT. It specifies CASSNPGGQNTDTQYF.

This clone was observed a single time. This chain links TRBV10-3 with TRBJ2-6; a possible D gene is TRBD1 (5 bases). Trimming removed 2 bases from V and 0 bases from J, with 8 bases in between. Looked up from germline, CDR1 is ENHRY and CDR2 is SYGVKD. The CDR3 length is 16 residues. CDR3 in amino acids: CAISEGAFSGANVLTF. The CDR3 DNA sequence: TGTGCCATCAGTGAGGGGGCCTTCTCTGGGGCCAACGTCCTGACTTTC.

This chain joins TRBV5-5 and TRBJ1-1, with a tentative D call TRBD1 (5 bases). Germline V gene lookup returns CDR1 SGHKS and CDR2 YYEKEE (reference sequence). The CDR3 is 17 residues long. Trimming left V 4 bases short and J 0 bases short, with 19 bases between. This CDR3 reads CASSAWPSSGLNTEAFF. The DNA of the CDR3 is TGTGCCAGCAGCGCCTGGCCCTCCTCAGGGCTGAACACTGAAGCTTTCTTT. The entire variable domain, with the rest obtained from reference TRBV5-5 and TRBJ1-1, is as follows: DAGVTQSPTHLIKTRGQQVTLRCSPISGHKSVSWYQQVLGQGPQFIFQYYEKEERGRGNFPDRFSARQFPNYSSELNVNALLLGDSALYLCASSAWPSSGLNTEAFFGQGTRLTVV.

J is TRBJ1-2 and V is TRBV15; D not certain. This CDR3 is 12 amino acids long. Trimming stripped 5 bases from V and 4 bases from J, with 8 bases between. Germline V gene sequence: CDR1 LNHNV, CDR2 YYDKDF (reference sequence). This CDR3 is CATSSYFYGYTF. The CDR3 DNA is TGTGCCACCAGCTCCTATTTCTATGGCTACACCTTC.

This chain's CDR3 is CAAGVGAMNTEAFF. The CDR3 coding sequence is TGTGCCGCGGGGGTAGGGGCTATGAACACTGAAGCTTTCTTT. This chain uses TRBV28 with TRBJ1-1, with a possible D match to TRBD1 (5 bases). This CDR3 spans 14 amino acids. Germline CDR1 is MDHEN and CDR2 is SYDVKM. V was shortened by 11 bases and J by 0 bases, with 16 bases between the two germline ends.

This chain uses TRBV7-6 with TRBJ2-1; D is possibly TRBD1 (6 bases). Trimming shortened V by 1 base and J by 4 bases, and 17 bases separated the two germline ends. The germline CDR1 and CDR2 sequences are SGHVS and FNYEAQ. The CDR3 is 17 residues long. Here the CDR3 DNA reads TGTGCCAGCAGCTTAGGGACTCCCCGAGGGGGTTACAATGAGCAGTTCTTC. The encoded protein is CASSLGTPRGGYNEQFF.

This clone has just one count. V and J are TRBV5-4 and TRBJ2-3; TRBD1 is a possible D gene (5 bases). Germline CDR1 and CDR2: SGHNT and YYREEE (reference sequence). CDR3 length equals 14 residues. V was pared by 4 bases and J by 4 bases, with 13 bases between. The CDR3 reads CASSGTQGADTQYF. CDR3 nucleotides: TGTGCCAGCAGCGGAACCCAGGGTGCAGATACGCAGTATTTT.

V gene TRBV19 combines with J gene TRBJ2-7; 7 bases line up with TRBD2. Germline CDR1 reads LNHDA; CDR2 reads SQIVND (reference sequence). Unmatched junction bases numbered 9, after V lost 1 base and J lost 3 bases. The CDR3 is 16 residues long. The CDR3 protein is CASSIGGAGSRYEQYF. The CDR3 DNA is TGTGCCAGTAGTATAGGTGGAGCGGGGTCGCGCTACGAGCAGTACTTC. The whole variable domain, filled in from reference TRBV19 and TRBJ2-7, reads DGGITQSPKYLFRKEGQNVTLSCEQNLNHDAMYWYRQDPGQGLRLIYYSQIVNDFQKGDIAEGYSVSREKKESFPLTVTSAQKNPTAFYLCASSIGGAGSRYEQYFGPGTRLTVT.

The chain's CDR3 is CASSYQGLGSPLHF. The CDR3 region has the DNA TGTGCCAGCAGTTATCAGGGGCTGGGTTCACCCCTCCACTTT. The chain has TRBV6-6 and TRBJ1-6; D is perhaps TRBD1 (6 bases). The CDR3 is 14 amino acids. Per germline, CDR1 MNHNY and CDR2 SVGAGI (reference sequence). The ends were cut back, 3 bases at V and 9 bases at J, with 12 bases in the middle.

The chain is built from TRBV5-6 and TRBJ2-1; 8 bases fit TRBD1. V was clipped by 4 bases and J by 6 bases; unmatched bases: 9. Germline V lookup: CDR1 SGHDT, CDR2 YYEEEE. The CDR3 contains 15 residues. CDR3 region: CASSPQGAPGNEQFF. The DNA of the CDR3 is TGTGCCAGCAGCCCGCAGGGGGCGCCGGGCAATGAGCAGTTCTTC.

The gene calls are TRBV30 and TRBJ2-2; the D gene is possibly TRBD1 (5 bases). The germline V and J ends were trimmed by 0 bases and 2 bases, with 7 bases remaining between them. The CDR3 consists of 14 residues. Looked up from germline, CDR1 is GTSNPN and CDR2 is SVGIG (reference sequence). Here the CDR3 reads CAWSVTANTGELFF. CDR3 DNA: TGTGCCTGGAGTGTGACAGCTAACACCGGGGAGCTGTTTTTT.

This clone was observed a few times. This CDR3 reads CASRADRGQETQYF. The CDR3 nucleotides are TGTGCCAGCAGGGCCGACAGGGGCCAAGAGACCCAGTACTTC. V and J are TRBV6-1 and TRBJ2-5; 8 bases are shared with TRBD1. In germline, CDR1 is MNHNS, CDR2 SASEGT. CDR3 length: 14 residues. Trimming cost V 6 bases and J 1 base; bases outside gene matches: 4.

CDR3 bases: TGTGCCAGCAGATCCGGGACTAGCGTTGGTGAGCAGTTCTTC. Translating gives CASRSGTSVGEQFF. The V gene is TRBV6-5, the J gene TRBJ2-1; TRBD2 agrees at 10 bases. After removal of 6 bases from V and 9 bases from J, the junction contained 8 bases not matched to a gene. The CDR3 runs to 14 residues. Germline CDR1 and CDR2: MNHEY and SVGAGI.

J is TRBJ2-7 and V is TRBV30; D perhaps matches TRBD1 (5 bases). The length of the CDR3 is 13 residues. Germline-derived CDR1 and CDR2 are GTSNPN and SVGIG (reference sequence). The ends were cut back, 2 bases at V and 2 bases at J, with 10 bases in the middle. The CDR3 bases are TGTGCCTGGAGTAGCACAGGACCCTACGAGCAGTACTTC. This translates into CAWSSTGPYEQYF.